Listed here are 13 T cell receptor beta chains from one sample, sequenced in a study of identical twins. TCRdb independently ran MiXCR on the 5' RACE reads; one entry per CDR3 protein. Of hundreds of thousands of distinct CDR3 sequences in the sample, around 6% were seen once. The sequenced sample was naive T cells sorted from blood. The receptors stem from a man aged 18 to 29 in good health.

The CDR3: CASRQGVSNEQFF. The DNA of the CDR3 is TGTGCCAGTAGGCAGGGAGTAAGCAATGAGCAGTTCTTC. This rearrangement joins TRBV12-3 or TRBV12-4 to TRBJ2-1, with D perhaps given as TRBD1 or TRBD2 (5 bases each). The CDR3 runs to 13 residues. Trimming took off 9 bases at V and 6 bases at J, with 15 bases between the two ends.

The V call is TRBV3-1, the J call TRBJ2-1, with 12 positions matching TRBD2. The J segment lost 9 bases and the V segment lost 2 bases, leaving 11 bases of the junction unmatched. This CDR3 is 17 amino acids long. From germline, CDR1 is LGHDT and CDR2 YNNKEL (reference sequence). The CDR3 here is CASSQLKTSGSAGEQFF. The DNA of the CDR3 is TGTGCCAGCAGCCAACTAAAGACTAGCGGGAGCGCGGGTGAGCAGTTCTTC.

This clonotype was picked up many times. CDR3 in DNA: TGTGCCAGCAGTTTCGGACAGCACACTGAAGCTTTCTTT. This encodes CASSFGQHTEAFF. The chain joins TRBV6-5 to TRBJ1-1; a possible D gene is TRBD1 (6 bases). The CDR3 consists of 13 residues. Germline CDR1 reads MNHEY; CDR2 reads SVGAGI. V was pared by 4 bases and J by 3 bases, with 9 bases between.

The count of this clonotype is one. The CDR3 DNA follows: TGCGCCAGCAGCCATGAAAGCGGGAGGGCCGCGTCCCGCAAATGGGAGCTGTTTTTT. It specifies CASSHESGRAASRKWELFF. V usage is TRBV4-1 and J usage is TRBJ2-2, with 10 nucleotides matching TRBD2. J lost 9 bases, V lost 3 bases, and 19 bases had no gene match. Germline V gene sequence: CDR1 MGHRA, CDR2 YSYEKL. This CDR3 spans 19 amino acids.

The chain is built from TRBV11-2 and TRBJ1-2, with D unclear. The ends were cut back, 1 base at V and 6 bases at J, with 18 bases in the middle. Germline loops: CDR1 SGHAT, CDR2 FQNNGV. This CDR3 contains 16 residues. The CDR3 is CASSLGEAGFGHGYTF. CDR3 nucleotide sequence: TGTGCCAGCAGCTTAGGGGAGGCGGGATTCGGGCATGGCTACACCTTC.

This clonotype has more than one count but fewer than ten. The V gene is TRBV28, the J gene TRBJ2-7; 7 bases line up with TRBD2. The CDR3 loop spans 14 amino acids. With V trimmed by 3 bases and J by 5 bases, 7 bases remained unmatched. Per germline, CDR1 MDHEN and CDR2 SYDVKM. CDR3 region: CASSLPREINEQYF. The CDR3 DNA reads as TGTGCCAGCAGTTTGCCGCGGGAGATCAACGAGCAGTACTTC.

This clonotype was seen at least ten times. V usage is TRBV10-3 and J usage is TRBJ2-3; 7 bases fit TRBD2. The length of the CDR3 is 15 residues. CDR1 is ENHRY and CDR2 is SYGVKD in the germline V gene. Trimming took 4 bases from V and 2 from J; bases not matched to a gene: 6. Written as DNA, the CDR3 is TGTGCCATCAGTGCCCAGGGAGGGGTCACAGATACGCAGTATTTT. This encodes CAISAQGGVTDTQYF.

This clonotype was recorded at least ten times. CDR3 nucleotide sequence: TGTGCCAGCAGCTTAGGGGGAGTTAAAGAGACCCAGTACTTC. It encodes CASSLGGVKETQYF. The chain recombines TRBV7-2 with TRBJ2-5; D is possibly TRBD2 (5 bases). This CDR3 is 14 amino acids long. Trimming took off 1 base at V and 3 bases at J, with 9 bases between the two ends. From germline, CDR1 is SGHTA and CDR2 FQGNSA.

This clonotype was seen more than once but under ten times. V usage is TRBV6-2 or TRBV6-3 and J usage is TRBJ2-1; D is ambiguous. The V end lost 2 bases, the J end lost 0 bases, and 8 bases lay between the germline ends. This CDR3 region has 15 residues. Germline V lookup: CDR1 MNHEY, CDR2 SVGEGT. The CDR3: CASSYPGTSYNEQFF. For the CDR3, the DNA is TGTGCCAGCAGTTACCCCGGCACCTCCTACAATGAGCAGTTCTTC.

The sample holds a few counts of this clonotype. The V and J genes are TRBV5-1 and TRBJ2-1; D may be TRBD1 (6 bases). With 2 bases removed from V and 4 bases from J, the gap between germline ends came to 16 bases. CDR3 length: 16 residues. Germline CDR1 SGHRS, CDR2 YFSETQ. CDR3 region: CASSLPQGSGYNEQFF. The CDR3 coding sequence is TGCGCCAGCAGCTTACCACAGGGATCGGGTTACAATGAGCAGTTCTTC. Based on the CDR3 plus reference TRBV5-1 and TRBJ2-1, the full variable domain is KAGVTQTPRYLIKTRGQQVTLSCSPISGHRSVSWYQQTPGQGLQFLFEYFSETQRNKGNFPGRFSGRQFSNSRSEMNVSTLELGDSALYLCASSLPQGSGYNEQFFGPGTRLTVL.

The chain couples TRBV7-9 to TRBJ1-1; D is uncertain. The V and J ends lost 0 bases and 1 base respectively, with 6 bases between them. This CDR3 has 14 residues. The germline V gene has CDR1 SEHNR and CDR2 FQNEAQ (reference sequence). Here the CDR3 DNA reads TGTGCCAGCAGCTTAGCGGACGCGAACACTGAAGCTTTCTTT. Its translation is CASSLADANTEAFF.

This clonotype appeared a few times. The V gene is TRBV20-1, the J gene TRBJ1-1; the D is unclear. This CDR3 spans 15 amino acids. V shed 3 bases and J shed 0 bases, with 14 bases lying between them. Germline V gene data show CDR1 as DFQATT and CDR2 as SNEGSKA (reference sequence). CDR3: CSARTDTVMNTEAFF. CDR3 in DNA: TGCAGTGCTAGGACCGACACGGTTATGAACACTGAAGCTTTCTTT.

As concerns this clonotype: A read error may be the cause here, since a much bigger clone is one base away. The rearrangement links TRBV29-1 to TRBJ2-3, with 10 bases aligning to TRBD2. The length of the CDR3 is 17 residues. J gave up 9 bases and V 4 bases, and 19 bases lay outside the gene matches. Per the germline V gene, CDR1 is SQVTM and CDR2 is ANQGSEA. CDR3 DNA sequence: TGCAGCGTTGTTGGGGCCTTAGCGGGAGGCCATGGAGAAACGCAGTATTTT. This encodes CSVVGALAGGHGETQYF.